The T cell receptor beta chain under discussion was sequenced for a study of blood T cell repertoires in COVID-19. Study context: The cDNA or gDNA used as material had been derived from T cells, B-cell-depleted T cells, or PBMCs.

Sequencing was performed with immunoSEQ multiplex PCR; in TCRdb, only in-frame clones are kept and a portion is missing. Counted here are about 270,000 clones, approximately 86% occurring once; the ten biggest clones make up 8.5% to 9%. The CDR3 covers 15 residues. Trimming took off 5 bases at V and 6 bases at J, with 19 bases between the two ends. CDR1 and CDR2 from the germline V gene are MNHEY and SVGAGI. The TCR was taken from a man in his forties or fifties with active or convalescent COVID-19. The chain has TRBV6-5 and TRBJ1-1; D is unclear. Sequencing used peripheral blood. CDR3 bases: TGTGCCAGCAGTACACAGCCGGAGGCGGCGGCTGAAGCTTTCTTT. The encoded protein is CASSTQPEAAAEAFF.